This TCR beta chain was captured by sequencing in a study of vaccination and CD4 T cells after COVID-19. Study in general: Cells were stimulated with overlapping spike peptides from SARS-CoV-2, HCoV-NL63, HCoV-OC43 and HCoV-229E.

As for this clonotype: Its antigen remains unidentified.

Treatment meaning: approximately nine-day PBMC culture with coronavirus spike peptide pools or control peptides (ViraFEST assay). PBMCs were cultured at some 2 million per well with approximately 9.3 IU/ml IL-2 and 10 ug/ml peptide pools. The CDR3 has 17 amino acids. The V and J ends lost 5 bases and 14 bases, in that order; junction bases with no gene match: 26. Whole-study results and caveats: The median SARS-CoV-2-reactive clonotype number increased from about 20 to 38, without statistical significance.

Sequencing of cultured CD4+ T cell DNA used the Oncomine TCR Beta short-read assay. TCRdb re-called the PCR reads through MiXCR, storing one row per CDR3 protein. Of more than 10,000 distinct CDR3 sequences listed, about 33% are singletons. The sequencing used CD4+ T cells from blood, cultured in vitro, collected after SARS-CoV-2 vaccination. The V and J genes are TRBV12-3 or TRBV12-4 and TRBJ1-2; TRBD1 matches 7 bases. The TCR originated in a human donor who had recovered from COVID-19. The chain's CDR3 is CASSPRTGTDVYGYKTF. In nucleotides, the CDR3 is TGTGCCAGCAGTCCCCGGACAGGAACTGATGTTTATGGCTACAAGACCTTC.